Each of the 27 T cell receptor beta chains below was sequenced from the same sample in a study. MiXCR, applied by TCRdb to the 5' RACE reads, yields one record per CDR3 protein. The sample lists tens of thousands of distinct CDR3 sequences, roughly 25% seen once, with roughly 2.3% in the top ten. The sorted Tregs were CD4+CD25+CD127-/low cells. The sequencing sample was made of tumor-infiltrating Tregs sorted from the breast tumor. These receptors came from a female donor with breast cancer.

This clonotype has a handful of counts. A read error is possible here, since a much larger clone lies one base away. The rearrangement uses TRBV7-3 and TRBJ2-7, with 9 bases identical to TRBD1. Germline V CDR1 and CDR2: SGHTA, FQGTGA. The CDR3 is 14 residues long. The CDR3 coding sequence is TGTACCAGCAGCTTACGGGACAGGGACCCCGAGCAGTACTTC. Amino acid sequence: CTSSLRDRDPEQYF.

This clonotype was seen more than once but under ten times. The chain joins TRBV5-1 to TRBJ2-7; TRBD1 aligns across 7 bases. The CDR3 sequence is 13 residues long. Germline V gene data show CDR1 as SGHRS and CDR2 as YFSETQ. The trim removed 2 bases at V and 3 bases at J, leaving 2 bases unmatched. This CDR3 is CASSFGTDYEQYF. As DNA, the CDR3 is TGCGCCAGCAGCTTCGGGACAGACTACGAGCAGTACTTC.

This clonotype was observed once. A much larger clonotype is one base distant, so this may be a read error. This sequence joins TRBV5-4 and TRBJ2-3, with TRBD2 identical over 11 bases. The CDR3 spans 16 residues. Germline V lookup: CDR1 SGHNT, CDR2 YYREEE (reference sequence). Here the CDR3 DNA reads TGTGCCAGCAGCTTGACTAGCGGGGGCCGCACAGATGCGCAGTATTTT. It is translated as CASSLTSGGRTDAQYF.

The chain has TRBV4-3 and TRBJ1-6; possibly TRBD1 for D (5 bases). There are 16 residues in the CDR3. V was clipped by 0 bases and J by 9 bases, with 15 bases between them. The V gene's germline CDR1 is LGHNA and CDR2 YSLEER. The CDR3 coding sequence is TGCGCCAGCAGCCAAGATATGTCGCAGGGAGGTTCACCCCTCCACTTT. Its protein is CASSQDMSQGGSPLHF.

This clonotype has just a few counts. The chain carries TRBV7-9 and TRBJ2-5; D is ambiguous. This CDR3 is 12 amino acids long. The germline gives CDR1 SEHNR, CDR2 FQNEAQ (reference sequence). V was pared by 6 bases and J by 2 bases, with 7 bases between. CDR3 sequence (DNA): TGTGCCAGCAGTGACCCTCAAGAGACCCAGTACTTC. Its protein is CASSDPQETQYF.

This clonotype was seen more than once but under ten times. The chain carries TRBV7-3 and TRBJ2-5; TRBD2 is a possible D gene (7 bases). CDR1 SGHTA and CDR2 FQGTGA come from the germline V gene. This CDR3 spans 16 amino acids. Trimming removed 0 bases from V and 3 bases from J, with 14 bases in between. CDR3 DNA: TGTGCCAGCAGCTTAACTGGGGGGGCGCGAGAAGAGACCCAGTACTTC. Protein: CASSLTGGAREETQYF.

As concerns this clonotype: Germline and junction disagree at one end, which may indicate a read error. The J gene is TRBJ2-5, the V gene TRBV11-1; unclear D gene. The CDR3 covers 13 residues. Germline V lookup: CDR1 SGHAT, CDR2 FQDESV (reference sequence). Here the CDR3 reads CVSSLRPYETQYF. CDR3 sequence (DNA): TGTGTCAGCAGCCTTCGGCCCTATGAGACCCAGTACTTC.

Many counts were recorded for this clonotype. The chain has TRBV5-1 and TRBJ1-1, with D tentatively TRBD1 (6 bases). Trimming took 2 bases from V and 1 from J, leaving 15 bases between them. The germline V gene encodes CDR1 SGHRS and CDR2 YFSETQ. This CDR3 spans 16 amino acids. The CDR3, as DNA: TGCGCCAGCAGCTTCTTCGGGGGGGCTAAGAACACTGAAGCTTTCTTT. This encodes CASSFFGGAKNTEAFF.

This clonotype turned up a few times. The chain is built from TRBV7-9 and TRBJ2-3, with 11 positions matching TRBD2. The CDR3 sequence is 15 residues long. J gave up 5 bases and V 4 bases, and 5 bases lay outside the gene matches. Germline CDR1 is SEHNR and CDR2 is FQNEAQ (reference sequence). The CDR3, as DNA: TGTGCCAGCAGCTCGACTAGCGGGACTGGAGATACGCAGTATTTT. Protein product: CASSSTSGTGDTQYF.

The table lists this clonotype with a few counts. The chain carries TRBV6-5 and TRBJ2-7; D is perhaps TRBD2 (5 bases). The CDR3 runs to 15 residues. V dropped 0 bases and J dropped 0 bases, with 9 bases sitting between them. The germline CDR1 and CDR2 sequences are MNHEY and SVGAGI. This CDR3 reads CASSYSISDSYEQYF. In nucleotides, the CDR3 is TGTGCCAGCAGTTACTCGATTAGCGACTCCTACGAGCAGTACTTC.

CDR3 protein: CSVGYRLLGKNIQYF. CDR3 nucleotides: TGCAGCGTTGGCTACAGATTATTGGGCAAAAACATTCAGTACTTC. The V and J genes are TRBV29-1 and TRBJ2-4; D ambiguous. The CDR3 has 15 amino acids. Trimming took off 4 bases at V and 3 bases at J, with 16 bases between the two ends. CDR1 and CDR2 (germline): SQVTM, ANQGSEA.

As concerns this clonotype: The missing conserved phenylalanine or tryptophan at the end of this CDR3 makes a read error likely. This chain uses TRBV6-2 or TRBV6-3 with TRBJ2-1; D is undetermined. The germline V gene has CDR1 MNHEY and CDR2 SVGEGT. V gave up 8 bases and J gave up 10 bases, with 15 bases separating them. This CDR3 has 12 residues. DNA for the CDR3: TGTGCCAGCTCCCAAAGAGCCCCCGAGCAGTTCTCC. Protein: CASSQRAPEQFS.

This clonotype was picked up many times. The chain has TRBV12-3 or TRBV12-4 and TRBJ2-4; D is possibly TRBD1 (6 bases). This CDR3 contains 17 residues. Trimming removed 4 bases from V and 4 bases from J, with 20 bases in between. CDR3 DNA: TGTGCCAGCAGTTCCCACAGGGAATCATGGCCAAAAAACATTCAGTACTTC. It yields the protein CASSSHRESWPKNIQYF.

This clonotype was seen only a few times. The chain has TRBV20-1 and TRBJ2-1; the match to TRBD1 covers 7 bases. Germline assignment: CDR1 DFQATT and CDR2 SNEGSKA (reference sequence). The CDR3 loop spans 14 amino acids. V shed 6 bases and J 8 bases; nucleotides not matched to a gene: 13. CDR3: CSAQTGLVRDEQFF. CDR3 coding DNA: TGCAGTGCCCAGACAGGGTTGGTAAGAGATGAGCAGTTCTTC.

This clonotype came up a few times. The chain uses TRBV11-2 and TRBJ1-5; D uncertain. CDR3 length equals 14 residues. With 5 bases removed from V and 0 bases from J, the gap between germline ends came to 8 bases. CDR1 is SGHAT and CDR2 is FQNNGV in the germline V gene. The chain's CDR3 is CASSPSDSNQPQHF. In nucleotides, the CDR3 is TGTGCCAGCAGCCCCTCGGATAGCAATCAGCCCCAGCATTTT.

This clonotype came up many times. This chain uses TRBV5-1 with TRBJ2-2, with 10 bases that match TRBD2. This CDR3 has 16 amino acids. J gave up 7 bases and V 4 bases, and 10 bases lay outside the gene matches. Germline loops: CDR1 SGHRS, CDR2 YFSETQ. CDR3 coding DNA: TGCGCCAGCAGCGATCCTAGCGGGAGAGTGGACGGGGAGCTGTTTTTT. Translated: CASSDPSGRVDGELFF.

This clonotype appeared a single time. An end of the junction differs from the germline gene, which may be a read error. The chain joins TRBV25-1 to TRBJ2-1; tentative D call: TRBD2 (6 bases). The CDR3 has 15 residues. Germline CDR1 and CDR2: MGHDK and SYGVNS. Written as DNA, the CDR3 is TGTGCCGGCAGTGAACCTGGGGGAGAGGGAGGTGAGCAGTTCTTC. As protein: CAGSEPGGEGGEQFF.

In its sample, this clonotype was seen a few times. This sequence joins TRBV5-1 and TRBJ2-1; the match to TRBD2 covers 7 bases. There are 16 residues in the CDR3. J lost 1 base, V lost 2 bases, and 6 bases had no gene match. CDR1 SGHRS and CDR2 YFSETQ come from the germline V gene. The CDR3, as DNA: TGCGCCAGCAGCTTAGACGAGGGAGGGTCCTACAATGAGCAGTTCTTC. Translation: CASSLDEGGSYNEQFF. The full variable domain, with the rest looked up from reference TRBV5-1 and TRBJ2-1, is KAGVTQTPRYLIKTRGQQVTLSCSPISGHRSVSWYQQTPGQGLQFLFEYFSETQRNKGNFPGRFSGRQFSNSRSEMNVSTLELGDSALYLCASSLDEGGSYNEQFFGPGTRLTVL.

The chain combines TRBV25-1 with TRBJ1-2; D gene unclear. The ends were cut back, 2 bases at V and 8 bases at J, with 6 bases in the middle. Germline V gives CDR1 MGHDK, CDR2 SYGVNS. This CDR3 is built from 11 residues. CDR3 region: CASSEGWGYTF. Written as DNA, the CDR3 is TGTGCCAGCAGTGAAGGGTGGGGCTACACCTTC.

The genes are TRBV12-3 or TRBV12-4 and TRBJ2-1; TRBD1 agrees at 12 bases. The CDR3 runs to 16 residues. The V gene end was trimmed by 6 bases and the J gene end by 6 bases; junction bases not matched to a gene: 9. The CDR3 DNA reads as TGTGCCAGCAGACCCGCCGGGACAGGGGGCTTCAATGAGCAGTTCTTC. Its translation is CASRPAGTGGFNEQFF.

This rearrangement joins TRBV20-1 to TRBJ1-4; D might be TRBD1 (5 bases). This CDR3 region has 12 residues. Germline values: CDR1 DFQATT, CDR2 SNEGSKA (reference sequence). Trimming cost V 3 bases and J 8 bases, with 10 bases left between them. The CDR3 DNA sequence: TGCAGTGCTAGGGGCAGGGAAGAAAAACTGTTTTTT. It codes for CSARGREEKLFF.

The chain uses TRBV11-2 and TRBJ2-7, with D hard to call. Germline CDR1 is SGHAT and CDR2 is FQNNGV. The germline V and J ends were trimmed by 5 bases and 5 bases, with 16 bases remaining between them. The CDR3 is 14 residues long. The DNA of the CDR3 is TGTGCCAGCAGCCGGCTGCGTCTAGGTGACGAGCAGTACTTC. Translated: CASSRLRLGDEQYF.

This rearrangement joins TRBV3-1 to TRBJ1-5; D is unresolved. V lost 4 bases and J 4 bases, leaving 14 bases between the germline ends. The V gene's germline CDR1 is LGHDT and CDR2 YNNKEL (reference sequence). This CDR3 spans 15 amino acids. The DNA of the CDR3 is TGTGCCAGCAGCCCCCAAATAGGTCCGAATCAGCCCCAGCATTTT. This codes for CASSPQIGPNQPQHF. Full variable domain (missing parts from reference TRBV3-1 and TRBJ1-5): DTAVSQTPKYLVTQMGNDKSIKCEQNLGHDTMYWYKQDSKKFLKIMFSYNNKELIINETVPNRFSPKSPDKAHLNLHINSLELGDSAVYFCASSPQIGPNQPQHFGDGTRLSIL.

This clonotype was found once. This may arise from a read error, as a much more abundant clone is one base away. The V gene is TRBV7-3, the J gene TRBJ2-1; possibly TRBD2 for D (6 bases). The CDR3 sequence is 14 residues long. Germline loops: CDR1 SGHTA, CDR2 FQGTGA. The V gene lost 4 bases and the J gene lost 9 bases, with 16 bases spanning the gap. CDR3 amino acids: CASSSPAGNSEQFF. CDR3 DNA: TGTGCCAGCAGCTCCCCGGCGGGAAACAGTGAGCAGTTCTTC.

This clonotype has a count of ten or more. V and J are TRBV5-1 and TRBJ1-2; TRBD1 matches 7 bases. The CDR3 consists of 13 residues. Germline loops: CDR1 SGHRS, CDR2 YFSETQ. V gave up 4 bases and J gave up 2 bases; unmatched junction bases: 2. The CDR3 nucleotides are TGCGCCAGCAGCGTGACAGGGAACTATGGCTACACCTTC. Its protein is CASSVTGNYGYTF. Based on the CDR3 plus reference TRBV5-1 and TRBJ1-2, the full variable domain is KAGVTQTPRYLIKTRGQQVTLSCSPISGHRSVSWYQQTPGQGLQFLFEYFSETQRNKGNFPGRFSGRQFSNSRSEMNVSTLELGDSALYLCASSVTGNYGYTFGSGTRLTVV.

V gene TRBV2 combines with J gene TRBJ2-5, with D hard to call. Per the germline V gene, CDR1 is SNHLY and CDR2 is FYNNEI. Between the trimmed V and J ends, which lost 2 bases and 0 bases, there was a span of 1 base. The CDR3 totals 12 residues. Here the CDR3 DNA reads TGTGCCAGCAGTGAACACCAAGAGACCCAGTACTTC. This translates into CASSEHQETQYF. The whole variable domain, remainder taken from reference TRBV2 and TRBJ2-5, is EPEVTQTPSHQVTQMGQEVILRCVPISNHLYFYWYRQILGQKVEFLVSFYNNEISEKSEIFDDQFSVERPDGSNFTLKIRSTKLEDSAMYFCASSEHQETQYFGPGTRLLVL.

This clonotype occurred a few times. This chain uses TRBV5-5 with TRBJ2-1, with 12 positions matching TRBD2. V shed 3 bases, J shed 1 base, and the junction held 5 bases outside the gene matches. This CDR3 spans 17 amino acids. Germline-derived CDR1 and CDR2 are SGHKS and YYEKEE (reference sequence). CDR3 DNA sequence: TGTGCCAGCAGCTCCAGGACTAGCGGGACGTCCTACAATGAGCAGTTCTTC. Amino acid sequence: CASSSRTSGTSYNEQFF.